These 7 T cell receptor beta chains were sequenced from one sample in a study of identifying expanded T cells in peripheral blood. Sequencing was performed with immunoSEQ multiplex PCR; in TCRdb, only in-frame clones are kept and a portion is missing. The sample includes some 70,000 clones, roughly 90% of them seen just once. Sequencing input: blood. The source of these receptors is a person aged 18 to 69 in good health.

This clone was seen just once. CDR3 in DNA: TGTGCCAGCAGTGCTGCGGGGGGGCGTGAGACCCAGTACTTC. Translated: CASSAAGGRETQYF. The J gene is TRBJ2-5, the V gene TRBV2; 9 bases map to TRBD2. From germline, CDR1 is SNHLY and CDR2 FYNNEI. V was clipped by 4 bases and J by 5 bases; unmatched bases: 5. The CDR3 runs to 14 residues. Using reference TRBV2 and TRBJ2-5 for the parts outside the CDR3, the full variable domain is EPEVTQTPSHQVTQMGQEVILRCVPISNHLYFYWYRQILGQKVEFLVSFYNNEISEKSEIFDDQFSVERPDGSNFTLKIRSTKLEDSAMYFCASSAAGGRETQYFGPGTRLLVL.

V gene TRBV19 combines with J gene TRBJ1-2; no clear D gene. With 6 bases removed from V and 6 bases from J, the gap between germline ends came to 11 bases. CDR3 length: 12 residues. Germline loops: CDR1 LNHDA, CDR2 SQIVND (reference sequence). The CDR3 loop is CASRAFSHGYTF. For the CDR3, the DNA is TGTGCCAGTAGGGCCTTTTCCCATGGCTACACCTTC.

A few counts support this clone. The chain recombines TRBV6-1 with TRBJ1-3; no definite D call. In germline, CDR1 is MNHNS, CDR2 SASEGT. This CDR3 contains 12 residues. Trimming removed 2 bases from V and 3 bases from J, with 2 bases in between. The CDR3 spells CASSERGNTIYF. The CDR3 region has the DNA TGTGCCAGCAGTGAACGTGGAAACACCATATATTTT.

The CDR3: CASSLGGFRNTIYF. Written as DNA, the CDR3 is TGCGCCAGCAGCTTGGGGGGGTTTCGGAACACCATATATTTT. This chain uses TRBV5-1 with TRBJ1-3, with D possibly being TRBD1 (5 bases). Germline V CDR1 and CDR2: SGHRS, YFSETQ. This CDR3 is 14 amino acids long. The V end was cut by 0 bases, the J end by 7 bases, with 11 bases between. Combining the CDR3 with reference TRBV5-1 and TRBJ1-3 gives the whole variable domain KAGVTQTPRYLIKTRGQQVTLSCSPISGHRSVSWYQQTPGQGLQFLFEYFSETQRNKGNFPGRFSGRQFSNSRSEMNVSTLELGDSALYLCASSLGGFRNTIYFGEGSWLTVV.

The chain has TRBV27 and TRBJ2-6; no clear D. Germline CDR1 and CDR2: MNHEY and SMNVEV (reference sequence). Trimming stripped 3 bases from V and 0 bases from J, with 9 bases between. This CDR3 contains 16 residues. CDR3 nucleotide sequence: TGTGCCAGCAGTTTGCGGTTGAACTCTGGGGCCAACGTCCTGACTTTC. Amino acids: CASSLRLNSGANVLTF.

CDR3 coding DNA: TGTGCCAGCAGCGTAGAGGCCTCAACTAATGAAAAACTGTTTTTT. Protein product: CASSVEASTNEKLFF. The chain is built from TRBV9 and TRBJ1-4; D remains unclear. Trimming removed 0 bases at V and 0 bases at J, with 6 bases between. This CDR3 is 15 amino acids long. Germline CDR1 SGDLS, CDR2 YYNGEE.

The V call is TRBV4-2, the J call TRBJ2-7; D perhaps matches TRBD2 (6 bases). CDR1 and CDR2 from the germline V gene are LGHNA and YNFKEQ. The CDR3 consists of 15 residues. The V and J ends lost 0 bases and 0 bases respectively, with 9 bases between them. The CDR3 sequence is CASSQDFGGSYEQYF. CDR3 in DNA: TGTGCCAGCAGCCAAGATTTCGGGGGCTCCTACGAGCAGTACTTC.